Here is one T cell receptor (beta chain) with its context. The data stem from a study of T-cell reconstitution after alpha-beta-depleted transplantation in children. The authors prepared the TCRbeta library with unique molecular identifiers. MiXCR, run by TCRdb on the PCR reads, gives a single entry per CDR3 protein. Of more than 550,000 distinct CDR3 sequences in the sample, about 10% were seen once. The CDR3 contains 15 residues. Trimming took 0 bases from V and 8 from J; bases not matched to a gene: 6. Germline values: CDR1 SGHRS, CDR2 YFSETQ. This receptor was taken from a human donor who donated a stem cell graft to a child with acute myeloid leukemia. This specimen was PBMCs from the stem cell graft donor, taken from the stem cell graft. The chain links TRBV5-1 to TRBJ2-1, with 9 bases that match TRBD1. CDR3: CASSLATGGAYEQFF. CDR3 nucleotide sequence: TGCGCCAGCAGCTTGGCTACAGGGGGCGCGTATGAGCAGTTCTTC. The entire variable domain, with the rest obtained from reference TRBV5-1 and TRBJ2-1, is as follows: KAGVTQTPRYLIKTRGQQVTLSCSPISGHRSVSWYQQTPGQGLQFLFEYFSETQRNKGNFPGRFSGRQFSNSRSEMNVSTLELGDSALYLCASSLATGGAYEQFFGPGTRLTVL.